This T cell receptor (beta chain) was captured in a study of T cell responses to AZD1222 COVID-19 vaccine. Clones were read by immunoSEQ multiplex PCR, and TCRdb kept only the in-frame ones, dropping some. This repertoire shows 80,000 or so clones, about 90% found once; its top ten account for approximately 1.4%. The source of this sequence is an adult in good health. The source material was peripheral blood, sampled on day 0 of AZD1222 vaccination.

The CDR3 DNA reads TGTGCCAGCAGCTTAGCGCTAGGGTCGGTCTACGAGCAGTACTTC. This gives the protein CASSLALGSVYEQYF. This chain connects TRBV7-9 to TRBJ2-7; D gene ambiguous. With 0 bases removed from V and 3 bases from J, the gap between germline ends came to 12 bases. Germline CDR1 and CDR2: SEHNR and FQNEAQ (reference sequence). CDR3 length equals 15 residues.